This record concerns one T cell receptor beta chain sequence. A much larger clone lies a single base off, so this may be a read error. Profiled with immunoSEQ multiplex PCR; TCRdb holds only in-frame clones, not every one. The sample holds about 360,000 clones; around 90% are singletons and the top ten take approximately 2.1%. Trimming shortened V by 0 bases and J by 7 bases, and 6 bases separated the two germline ends. CDR1 is SGHTA and CDR2 is FQGNSA in the germline V gene. The CDR3 sequence is 13 residues long. The sample comes from a study of blood T cell repertoires in COVID-19. V usage is TRBV7-2 and J usage is TRBJ2-2; D is undetermined. Sequencing was performed on PBMCs or T cells enriched from blood (not recorded which). This clonotype originated in a woman aged 40 to 50 with acute COVID-19. This CDR3 reads CASSLASFGELFF. For the CDR3, the DNA is TGTGCCAGCAGCTTAGCGAGTTTCGGGGAGCTGTTTTTT.